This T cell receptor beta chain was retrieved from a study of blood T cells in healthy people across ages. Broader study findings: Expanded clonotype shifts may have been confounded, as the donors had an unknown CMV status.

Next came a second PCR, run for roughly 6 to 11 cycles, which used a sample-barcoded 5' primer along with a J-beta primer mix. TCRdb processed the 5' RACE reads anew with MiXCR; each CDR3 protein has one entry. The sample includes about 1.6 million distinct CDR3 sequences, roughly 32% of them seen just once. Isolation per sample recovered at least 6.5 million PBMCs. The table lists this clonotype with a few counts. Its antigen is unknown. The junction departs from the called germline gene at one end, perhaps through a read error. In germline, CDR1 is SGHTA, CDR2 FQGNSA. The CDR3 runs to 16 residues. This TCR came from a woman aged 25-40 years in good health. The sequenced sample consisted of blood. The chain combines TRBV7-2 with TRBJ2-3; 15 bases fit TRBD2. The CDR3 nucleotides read TGTGACAGCAGCTCGGGACTAGCGGGGGGCGAAGATACGCAGTATTTT. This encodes CDSSSGLAGGEDTQYF.